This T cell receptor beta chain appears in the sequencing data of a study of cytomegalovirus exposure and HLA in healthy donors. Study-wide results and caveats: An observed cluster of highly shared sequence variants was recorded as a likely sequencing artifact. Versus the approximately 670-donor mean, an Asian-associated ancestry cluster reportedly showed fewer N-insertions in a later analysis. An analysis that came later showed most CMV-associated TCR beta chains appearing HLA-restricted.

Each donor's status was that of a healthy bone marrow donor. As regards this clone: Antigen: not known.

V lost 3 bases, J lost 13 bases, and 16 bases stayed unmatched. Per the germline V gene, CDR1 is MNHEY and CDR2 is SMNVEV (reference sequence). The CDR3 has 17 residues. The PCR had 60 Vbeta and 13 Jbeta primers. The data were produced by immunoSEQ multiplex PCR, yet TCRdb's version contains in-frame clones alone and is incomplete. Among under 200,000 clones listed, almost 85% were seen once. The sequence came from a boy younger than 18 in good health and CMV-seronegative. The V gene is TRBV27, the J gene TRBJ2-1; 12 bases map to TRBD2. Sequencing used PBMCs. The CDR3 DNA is TGTGCCAGCAGTTTCCGCGCACTAGCGGGAGGTCTTGCAAGTCAGTTCTTC. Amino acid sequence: CASSFRALAGGLASQFF.